The present TCR beta chain was sequenced within a study of blood T cell repertoires in COVID-19 (dated by TCRdb to 2019 to 2021). Context from the whole study: Samples covering the acute and convalescent phases of COVID-19 were provided by collaborators in the United States, Italy and Spain. The prospective study material was composed of cDNA or gDNA derived from T cells, B-cell-depleted T cells, or PBMCs. Subjects who had been exposed to COVID-19, were actively infected with it, or had recovered from it provided the deeply sampled blood TCRbeta repertoires that made up the dataset. The repertoires were released in a freely available public database intended as a resource for research on the immune response to SARS-CoV-2. The samples were drawn from the first 160 participants of the ongoing ImmuneRACE study and from about 1,200 subjects provided by 6 global collaborators. The sample metadata nearly always contained a de-identified subject ID, COVID-19 status, age in years and sex. Where HLA class I and class II types were available, the types were taken from metadata supplied by the sample provider, not from assay-based typing. The paper's findings and limits, for the study overall: How much clinical and demographic metadata was included differed by source and by participant, and the metadata was provided uncurated.

Participants in the prospective study were enrolled through a virtual design, were aged roughly 18 to 90 years, and lived in 24 United States geographic areas. To assign participants to cohorts, the prospective study relied on clinical history that participants themselves reported in a screening survey and a study questionnaire. ImmuneRACE Cohort 3 recovered participants were defined by two consecutive negative NP/OP PCR tests, healthcare professional clearance, or symptom resolution. Mobile phlebotomists in the prospective study collected whole blood, serum and a nasopharyngeal or oropharyngeal swab from every participant. Additional blood draws and questionnaires over an approximately 2-month period could optionally be provided by prospective study participants. Prospective study blood samples were shipped either frozen or at room temperature before DNA extraction. CDR1 and CDR2 are read off the germline V gene (reference sequence) as LNHDA and SQIVND. V and J lose 3 bases and 4 bases, and a span of 16 bases separates them. From the cysteine through the phenylalanine, the CDR3 covers 16 amino acids. Left in the record is the CDR3 DNA by itself, 48 bases read in frame from the first base.

The immunoSEQ Assay, a bias-controlled multiplex PCR, was used to amplify TCRbeta CDR3 regions from genomic DNA. Processing in the source paper ran as follows. The number of nucleated cells in each sample was estimated by amplification of reference gene primers within the assay. Sequence reads were collapsed and filtered to measure the absolute abundance of every unique TCRbeta CDR3 rearrangement. Productive Simpson clonality was computed per sample as the square root of Simpson's diversity index over productive rearrangements. In its TCRdb copy, this immuneACCESS table keeps in-frame sequences only and misses some clones. Where compared with another copy, unresolved V genes explain less than half of these, and the others have no known cause. That table gives V, J and clone size, and the DNA gave D and trimming. In this sample the table shows 190,000 or so clones, approximately 83% of which occur a single time. The ten largest clonotypes hold 6.5% to 9.5% of the sample.

A note on this clone: Its specific antigen is unknown. Nothing much larger sits one base from this clone, and base qualities are not available.

The chain uses TRBV19 and TRBJ2-1; the D segment could be TRBD2, given 5 matching bases. The receptor comes from a man aged 40-49 years who had recovered from COVID-19. Sequenced material: PBMCs or T cells enriched from blood (not recorded which). The sequence in DNA is TGTGCCAGTAGTATGTTTGGACTTGGTCAATACAATGAGCAGTTCTTC. Protein translation: CASSMFGLGQYNEQFF.